These T cell receptor beta chains were read from a single sample in a study of cytomegalovirus exposure and HLA in healthy donors. Assay: immunoSEQ multiplex PCR; the TCRdb copy retains only in-frame clones and omits some. Found here are about 330,000 clones, roughly 87% of them singletons; the top ten hold roughly 1.2%. Specimen: PBMCs. These receptors all stem from a woman aged 30 to 39 in good health and CMV-seropositive. The CDR3 runs from the conserved cysteine through the conserved F or W. A D gene is named only where the DNA matches it firmly. Only some rows state a clone size, as once, few, many or a class for expanded clones.

abundance: -; v_gene: TRBV28; j_gene: TRBJ2-7; d_gene: TRBD2; CDR3aa: CASSLRGGLSYEQYF; CDR3nt: TGTGCCAGCAGTCTCCGGGGGGGGCTATCCTACGAGCAGTACTTC
abundance: -; v_gene: TRBV19; j_gene: TRBJ2-1; d_gene: TRBD2; CDR3aa: CASSMGLAHYNEQFF; CDR3nt: TGTGCCAGTAGTATGGGACTAGCGCACTACAATGAGCAGTTCTTC
abundance: -; v_gene: TRBV6-6; j_gene: TRBJ2-6; d_gene: -; CDR3aa: CASSYSMTSGANVLTF; CDR3nt: TGTGCCAGCAGTTACTCGATGACTTCCGGAGCCAACGTCCTGACTTTC
abundance: -; v_gene: TRBV29-1; j_gene: TRBJ1-1; d_gene: -; CDR3aa: CSVEFGRGTEAFF; CDR3nt: TGCAGCGTTGAATTTGGGAGGGGGACTGAAGCTTTCTTT
abundance: -; v_gene: TRBV6-5; j_gene: TRBJ1-2; d_gene: TRBD1; CDR3aa: CASRDRQGAHYGYTF; CDR3nt: TGTGCCAGCAGAGACAGACAGGGGGCACACTATGGCTACACCTTC
abundance: -; v_gene: TRBV30; j_gene: TRBJ1-4; d_gene: -; CDR3aa: CAWSVSTGFSEKLFF; CDR3nt: TGTGCCTGGAGTGTGAGCACAGGGTTTTCTGAAAAACTGTTTTTT
abundance: -; v_gene: TRBV6-1; j_gene: TRBJ2-5; d_gene: -; CDR3aa: CASSEVSLQETQYF; CDR3nt: TGTGCCAGCAGTGAAGTGAGCCTCCAAGAGACCCAGTACTTC
abundance: -; v_gene: TRBV30; j_gene: TRBJ1-1; d_gene: TRBD1; CDR3aa: CAWSPKLRQGAGNTEAFF; CDR3nt: TGTGCCTGGAGTCCCAAGCTCAGACAGGGTGCGGGGAACACTGAAGCTTTCTTT
abundance: few; v_gene: TRBV6-4; j_gene: TRBJ2-1; d_gene: TRBD2; CDR3aa: CASSFGLAGAEQFF; CDR3nt: TGTGCCAGCAGTTTTGGACTAGCAGGTGCTGAGCAGTTCTTC
abundance: -; v_gene: TRBV4-3; j_gene: TRBJ2-1; d_gene: TRBD1; CDR3aa: CASSQGTGQATNEQFF; CDR3nt: TGCGCCAGCAGCCAAGGAACAGGACAGGCGACGAATGAGCAGTTCTTC
abundance: -; v_gene: TRBV25-1; j_gene: TRBJ2-5; d_gene: -; CDR3aa: CASSDGTDQETQYF; CDR3nt: TGTGCCAGCAGTGATGGGACTGACCAAGAGACCCAGTACTTC